A single sample gave rise to the 18 T cell receptor beta chains below, sequenced in a study of response to subunit inactivated influenza vaccine. Each CDR3 protein gets one entry after TCRdb re-called the RT-PCR reads with MiXCR. Of about 780,000 distinct CDR3 sequences detected, 18% appear once; the ten largest clones hold roughly 10%. The input for sequencing was PBMCs from blood, taken 4 to 6 days after vaccination. The origin of the receptors is a middle-aged man who received an inactivated influenza vaccine.

The chain joins TRBV4-1 to TRBJ2-3; D is uncertain. This CDR3 has 16 amino acids. V was cut by 1 base and J by 0 bases, with 11 bases left in between. The V gene's germline CDR1 is MGHRA and CDR2 YSYEKL. Written as DNA, the CDR3 is TGCGCCAGCAGCCAAGGAGAATGGGGTAGCACAGATACGCAGTATTTT. This gives the protein CASSQGEWGSTDTQYF.

CDR3 loop: CSASSGGALQETQYF. In nucleotides, the CDR3 is TGCAGTGCTAGTTCAGGGGGCGCCTTACAAGAGACCCAGTACTTC. The rearrangement links TRBV20-1 to TRBJ2-5; 8 nucleotides match TRBD1. V shed 3 bases, J shed 2 bases, and the junction held 8 bases outside the gene matches. The germline V gene encodes CDR1 DFQATT and CDR2 SNEGSKA (reference sequence). This CDR3 spans 15 amino acids.

The genes are TRBV6-1 and TRBJ2-5, with 11 bases lining up with TRBD2. V shed 5 bases, J shed 7 bases, and the junction held 9 bases outside the gene matches. Germline V lookup: CDR1 MNHNS, CDR2 SASEGT. The CDR3 spans 15 residues. The CDR3 DNA sequence: TGTGCCAGCAGTCTGACTAGCGGGACCTCAGGGACCCAGTACTTC. Its translation: CASSLTSGTSGTQYF.

Note on this clonotype: At one end the junction does not follow the germline gene, possibly because of a read error. The chain couples TRBV2 to TRBJ2-7; D may be TRBD2 (6 bases). CDR1 SNHLY and CDR2 FYNNEI come from the germline V gene. There are 15 residues in the CDR3. The CDR3: CASSPWGLSPYEQYF. The CDR3 region has the DNA TGCGCCAGCAGCCCATGGGGACTTTCTCCCTACGAGCAGTACTTC.

The chain joins TRBV9 to TRBJ2-3; 7 bases line up with TRBD2. V shed 2 bases, J shed 0 bases, and the junction held 3 bases outside the gene matches. Germline V gene data show CDR1 as SGDLS and CDR2 as YYNGEE. The CDR3 contains 15 residues. The CDR3 sequence: CASSVGLTSTDTQYF. DNA for the CDR3: TGTGCCAGCAGCGTGGGACTAACTAGCACAGATACGCAGTATTTT.

The chain employs TRBV7-6 and TRBJ2-3; 8 bases are shared with TRBD2. The CDR3 is 16 amino acids. The V segment lost 5 bases and the J segment 2 bases; nucleotides outside the gene matches: 9. CDR1 and CDR2 (germline): SGHVS, FNYEAQ. Here the CDR3 reads CASSPRAGRATDTQYF. CDR3 DNA sequence: TGTGCCAGCAGCCCGAGGGCCGGGAGGGCCACAGATACGCAGTATTTT.

The rearrangement joins TRBV12-3 or TRBV12-4 to TRBJ2-4; TRBD1 might be the D (5 bases). Trimming took off 1 base at V and 3 bases at J, with 16 bases between the two ends. The length of the CDR3 is 17 residues. The CDR3 region is CASSLGAGWQVKNIQYF. In DNA, the CDR3 is TGTGCCAGCAGTTTAGGGGCAGGGTGGCAGGTCAAAAACATTCAGTACTTC.

This chain joins TRBV20-1 and TRBJ2-6; D ambiguous. The V gene's germline CDR1 is DFQATT and CDR2 SNEGSKA (reference sequence). V lost 5 bases and J lost 0, with 11 bases in between. CDR3 length equals 15 residues. CDR3 loop: CSARGQDSGANVLTF. CDR3 sequence (DNA): TGCAGTGCTCGTGGGCAGGACTCTGGGGCCAACGTCCTGACTTTC.

This clonotype was recorded many times. The chain has TRBV7-9 and TRBJ2-1, with 9 positions matching TRBD2. Unmatched junction bases numbered 10, after V lost 5 bases and J lost 8 bases. Per germline, CDR1 SEHNR and CDR2 FQNEAQ (reference sequence). CDR3 length: 15 residues. CDR3 protein: CASSRQSGRTDEQFF. The DNA of the CDR3 is TGTGCCAGCAGCCGACAGAGCGGGAGGACTGATGAGCAGTTCTTC. Together with reference TRBV7-9 and TRBJ2-1, the CDR3 gives the full variable domain: DTGVSQNPRHKITKRGQNVTFRCDPISEHNRLYWYRQTLGQGPEFLTYFQNEAQLEKSRLLSDRFSAERPKGSFSTLEIQRTEQGDSAMYLCASSRQSGRTDEQFFGPGTRLTVL.

This clonotype appeared a few times. The chain uses TRBV20-1 and TRBJ1-3, with 8 positions matching TRBD1. After removal of 6 bases from V and 4 bases from J, the junction contained 11 bases not matched to a gene. The CDR3 extends over 15 amino acids. The germline V gene encodes CDR1 DFQATT and CDR2 SNEGSKA (reference sequence). CDR3 sequence: CSAPDRGGVGNTIYF. The DNA of the CDR3 is TGCAGTGCCCCCGACAGGGGAGGTGTCGGAAACACCATATATTTT.

The chain couples TRBV29-1 to TRBJ2-1; TRBD1 agrees at 11 bases. CDR1 is SQVTM and CDR2 is ANQGSEA in the germline V gene. V trimming: 7 bases; J trimming: 11 bases; junction bases outside the gene matches: 19. This CDR3 region has 16 residues. The CDR3 sequence is CSAPRFGTGGGNQQFF. Here the CDR3 DNA reads TGCAGCGCCCCTAGGTTCGGGACAGGGGGAGGGAATCAGCAGTTCTTC.

This clonotype was recorded a few times. This chain connects TRBV6-5 to TRBJ1-1; D is perhaps TRBD1 (6 bases). Germline V gene sequence: CDR1 MNHEY, CDR2 SVGAGI. Trimming removed 0 bases from V and 0 bases from J, with 11 bases in between. The CDR3 has 16 residues. For the CDR3, the DNA is TGTGCCAGCAGTTACTCTGGACAGCATTTGAACACTGAAGCTTTCTTT. It is translated as CASSYSGQHLNTEAFF.

The V gene is TRBV12-3 or TRBV12-4, the J gene TRBJ2-1; D unresolved. The V gene lost 1 base and the J gene lost 5 bases, with 15 bases spanning the gap. The CDR3 extends over 16 amino acids. The CDR3 sequence: CASSLEVLGRNNEQFF. As DNA, the CDR3 is TGTGCCAGCAGTTTAGAAGTCCTGGGCCGCAACAATGAGCAGTTCTTC.

V is TRBV4-3 and J is TRBJ1-5, with no clear D. The V end lost 0 bases, the J end lost 4 bases, and 4 bases lay between the germline ends. The CDR3 is made up of 13 amino acids. The germline gives CDR1 LGHNA, CDR2 YSLEER. CDR3 sequence: CASSQDWNQPQHF. The CDR3 coding sequence is TGCGCCAGCAGCCAAGATTGGAATCAGCCCCAGCATTTT.

This chain connects TRBV4-1 to TRBJ2-3; TRBD2 matches at 9 bases. The V segment lost 1 base and the J segment 1 base; nucleotides outside the gene matches: 3. The germline CDR1 and CDR2 sequences are MGHRA and YSYEKL. The CDR3 has 16 residues. The CDR3 nucleotides are TGCGCCAGCAGCCAAGGGCCTAGCGGGGGCACAGATACGCAGTATTTT. Encoded protein: CASSQGPSGGTDTQYF.

This chain joins TRBV6-5 and TRBJ2-7, with 7 bases lining up with TRBD1. With V trimmed by 4 bases and J by 0 bases, 9 bases remained unmatched. The CDR3 runs 16 residues. Germline V gives CDR1 MNHEY, CDR2 SVGAGI. CDR3 nucleotides: TGTGCCAGCAGTTCGGGACAGTCAAAAAGCTCCTACGAGCAGTACTTC. Translating it yields CASSSGQSKSSYEQYF.

The chain joins TRBV5-1 to TRBJ2-5; TRBD1 aligns across 9 bases. The V segment lost 4 bases and the J segment 4 bases; nucleotides outside the gene matches: 2. The germline CDR1 and CDR2 sequences are SGHRS and YFSETQ. The CDR3 has 13 amino acids. DNA for the CDR3: TGCGCCAGCAGCGGGACAGGGCGAGAGACCCAGTACTTC. Its protein is CASSGTGRETQYF.

This clonotype has more than one count but fewer than ten. The CDR3 DNA sequence: TGTGCCTGGAGTGTGGGGCCTAGCGGGGGGGATAGCACAGATACGCAGTATTTT. Translated, it gives CAWSVGPSGGDSTDTQYF. V and J are TRBV30 and TRBJ2-3, with 12 bases matching TRBD2. The CDR3 runs 18 residues. J was trimmed by 0 bases and V by 0 bases; bases with no gene match: 7. CDR1 GTSNPN and CDR2 SVGIG come from the germline V gene (reference sequence).